A single sample is the source of the 32 T cell receptor beta chains below, sequenced in a study of blood T cells in healthy people across ages. The second PCR ran about 6 to 12 cycles with a sample-barcoded 5' primer and J-beta primers. MiXCR, applied by TCRdb to the 5' RACE reads, yields one record per CDR3 protein. The sample carries roughly 1,300,000 distinct CDR3 sequences, 59% recorded once. Sequenced: blood. The source is a man between 18 and 35 years old in good health.

The chain recombines TRBV20-1 with TRBJ2-5; D possibly corresponds to TRBD2 (6 bases). The V gene's germline CDR1 is DFQATT and CDR2 SNEGSKA (reference sequence). The ends were cut back, 3 bases at V and 3 bases at J, with 17 bases in the middle. This CDR3 region has 15 residues. For the CDR3, the DNA is TGCAGTGCTAGGGATCCAGCGGGCAGAAAAGAGACCCAGTACTTC. It specifies CSARDPAGRKETQYF.

The CDR3 nucleotides read TGTGCCAGCAGCGTAGCGGGAGGGGCCGGGGAGCTGTTTTTT. Its protein product is CASSVAGGAGELFF. J is TRBJ2-2 and V is TRBV6-2 or TRBV6-3, with 11 bases matching TRBD2. Per germline, CDR1 MNHEY and CDR2 SVGEGT. This CDR3 comprises 14 residues. Losses at the gene ends were 6 bases for V and 6 bases for J; bases not matched to a gene: 3.

This clonotype showed up just a few times. The V call is TRBV7-9, the J call TRBJ2-3; 9 bases are shared with TRBD2. Germline lookup yields CDR1 SEHNR and CDR2 FQNEAQ (reference sequence). CDR3 size: 15 residues. V was pared by 5 bases and J by 2 bases, with 5 bases of the junction left unmatched. CDR3: CASSPTSGPTDTQYF. The DNA of the CDR3 is TGTGCCAGCAGCCCGACTAGCGGCCCCACAGATACGCAGTATTTT. Full variable domain (outside the CDR3, taken from reference TRBV7-9 and TRBJ2-3): DTGVSQNPRHKITKRGQNVTFRCDPISEHNRLYWYRQTLGQGPEFLTYFQNEAQLEKSRLLSDRFSAERPKGSFSTLEIQRTEQGDSAMYLCASSPTSGPTDTQYFGPGTRLTVL.

V usage is TRBV20-1 and J usage is TRBJ2-4; the D call may be TRBD1 or TRBD2 (5 bases each). Per the germline V gene, CDR1 is DFQATT and CDR2 is SNEGSKA (reference sequence). CDR3 size: 16 residues. V lost 0 bases, J lost 8 bases, and 20 bases lay in between. The CDR3, as DNA: TGCAGTGCTAGAGATCCCGGGACCAGCTTTGGGGACATTCAGTACTTC. This translates into CSARDPGTSFGDIQYF.

The genes are TRBV5-1 and TRBJ2-7; either TRBD1 or TRBD2 may supply D (6 bases each). The V gene lost 3 bases and the J gene lost 3 bases, with 16 bases spanning the gap. This CDR3 comprises 15 residues. Germline V gene sequence: CDR1 SGHRS, CDR2 YFSETQ. Written as DNA, the CDR3 is TGCGCCAGCAGCTCGGAGGGGGGATCGTTCTACGAGCAGTACTTC. Amino acid sequence: CASSSEGGSFYEQYF.

The gene calls are TRBV2 and TRBJ2-2, with D perhaps matching TRBD1 (5 bases). V was cut by 5 bases and J by 0 bases, with 10 bases left in between. This CDR3 comprises 15 residues. Per germline, CDR1 SNHLY and CDR2 FYNNEI. The CDR3 here is CASSQDNPNTGELFF. CDR3 coding DNA: TGTGCCAGCAGTCAGGACAACCCGAACACCGGGGAGCTGTTTTTT. The full variable domain, completed using reference TRBV2 and TRBJ2-2, is EPEVTQTPSHQVTQMGQEVILRCVPISNHLYFYWYRQILGQKVEFLVSFYNNEISEKSEIFDDQFSVERPDGSNFTLKIRSTKLEDSAMYFCASSQDNPNTGELFFGEGSRLTVL.

V usage is TRBV9 and J usage is TRBJ2-1; 12 nucleotides match TRBD2. There are 16 residues in the CDR3. J lost 5 bases, V lost 3 bases, and 6 bases had no gene match. CDR1 is SGDLS, CDR2 YYNGEE, per germline. The CDR3 loop reads CASSAILAGGNNEQFF. Here the CDR3 DNA reads TGTGCCAGCAGCGCAATACTAGCGGGAGGTAACAATGAGCAGTTCTTC.

V usage is TRBV5-1 and J usage is TRBJ2-2; D gene uncertain. The V and J ends lost 4 bases and 7 bases respectively, with 14 bases between them. The CDR3 loop spans 14 amino acids. CDR1 is SGHRS, CDR2 YFSETQ, per germline. The CDR3 DNA reads TGCGCCAGCAGCGTGAAGGCGCAGAGCGGGGAGCTGTTTTTT. Encoded protein: CASSVKAQSGELFF.

V is TRBV3-1 and J is TRBJ2-7; D is unclear. CDR3 length equals 12 residues. Germline V CDR1 and CDR2: LGHDT, YNNKEL (reference sequence). With 2 bases removed from V and 5 bases from J, the gap between germline ends came to 7 bases. CDR3 DNA sequence: TGTGCCAGCAGCCAAAGGCACCACGAGCAGTACTTC. Its protein is CASSQRHHEQYF.

The sample holds many counts of this clonotype. V usage is TRBV29-1 and J usage is TRBJ2-7, with 9 bases matching TRBD1. This CDR3 region has 13 residues. Germline loops: CDR1 SQVTM, CDR2 ANQGSEA. V lost 3 bases to trimming and J lost 5 bases; unmatched junction nucleotides: 5. CDR3 loop: CSVDGQGINEQYF. CDR3 in DNA: TGCAGCGTTGACGGACAGGGGATAAACGAGCAGTACTTC.

CDR3 nucleotide sequence: TGTGCCACCAGGGTGGACAGGGGTATTTCCGAGCAGTACTTC. Its translation is CATRVDRGISEQYF. The chain carries TRBV6-6 and TRBJ2-7; 9 bases fit TRBD1. This CDR3 is 14 amino acids long. Trimming at V came to 10 bases and at J to 6 bases, leaving 13 bases not matched to a gene. Looked up from germline, CDR1 is MNHNY and CDR2 is SVGAGI (reference sequence).

The V and J genes are TRBV6-5 and TRBJ2-3; D is uncertain. V dropped 7 bases and J dropped 3 bases, with 8 bases sitting between them. The length of the CDR3 is 12 residues. The germline V gene has CDR1 MNHEY and CDR2 SVGAGI. CDR3 region: CASTGATDTQYF. CDR3 coding DNA: TGTGCCAGCACAGGTGCTACAGATACGCAGTATTTT.

The J gene is TRBJ2-1, the V gene TRBV20-1; 9 nucleotides agree with TRBD1. Germline V lookup: CDR1 DFQATT, CDR2 SNEGSKA (reference sequence). The CDR3 is made up of 15 amino acids. The CDR3, as DNA: TGCAGCGCGGCGGGGCGGGACAGGGACTACAATGAGCAGTTCTTC. Residues: CSAAGRDRDYNEQFF.

This clonotype was seen a handful of times. The chain links TRBV5-1 to TRBJ2-7; weak D call: TRBD2 (5 bases). Germline lookup yields CDR1 SGHRS and CDR2 YFSETQ. This CDR3 comprises 15 residues. The V end was cut by 0 bases, the J end by 2 bases, with 12 bases between. In nucleotides, the CDR3 is TGCGCCAGCAGCTTGGAAGTGTACGGGGCCTACGAGCAGTACTTC. Its translation is CASSLEVYGAYEQYF. The full variable domain, completed using reference TRBV5-1 and TRBJ2-7, is KAGVTQTPRYLIKTRGQQVTLSCSPISGHRSVSWYQQTPGQGLQFLFEYFSETQRNKGNFPGRFSGRQFSNSRSEMNVSTLELGDSALYLCASSLEVYGAYEQYFGPGTRLTVT.

The chain carries TRBV20-1 and TRBJ2-2; 9 bases agree with TRBD1. J gave up 4 bases and V 4 bases, and 7 bases lay outside the gene matches. This CDR3 has 15 residues. The germline gives CDR1 DFQATT, CDR2 SNEGSKA (reference sequence). The CDR3: CSATTGGSLTGELFF. The CDR3 bases are TGCAGTGCTACAACAGGGGGCAGTCTCACCGGGGAGCTGTTTTTT.

The chain is built from TRBV14 and TRBJ1-5; tentatively, D is TRBD1 (6 bases). Between the trimmed V and J ends, which lost 0 bases and 14 bases, there was a span of 14 bases. Germline CDR1 SGHDN, CDR2 FVKESK. The CDR3 sequence is 13 residues long. CDR3 nucleotide sequence: TGTGCCAGCAGCCAAGATCTGGACAGTCAAAAGCATTTT. The encoded protein is CASSQDLDSQKHF.

The gene calls are TRBV25-1 and TRBJ2-7; 7 positions agree with TRBD1. Germline CDR1 reads MGHDK; CDR2 reads SYGVNS. V gave up 3 bases and J gave up 9 bases; unmatched junction bases: 17. The length of the CDR3 is 16 residues. Here the CDR3 DNA reads TGTGCCAGCAGTGATCCCCGTAGGACAGGCCTTGCGGGGCAGTACTTC. Its protein is CASSDPRRTGLAGQYF.

The V and J genes are TRBV7-9 and TRBJ1-2; 8 nucleotides agree with TRBD1. The CDR3 runs 19 residues. Germline CDR1 SEHNR, CDR2 FQNEAQ (reference sequence). V lost 5 bases to trimming and J lost 4 bases; unmatched junction nucleotides: 21. This CDR3 reads CASSTWVKDREKGVYGYTF. CDR3 sequence (DNA): TGTGCCAGCAGCACCTGGGTGAAGGACAGGGAAAAAGGCGTCTATGGCTACACCTTC.

This clonotype was counted a few times. This chain joins TRBV6-1 and TRBJ2-1; D remains unclear. The germline gives CDR1 MNHNS, CDR2 SASEGT. The CDR3 loop spans 13 amino acids. The germline V and J ends were trimmed by 8 bases and 1 base, with 9 bases remaining between them. The CDR3 sequence is CASFISSYNEQFF. The CDR3 DNA reads TGTGCCAGCTTTATCTCGTCCTACAATGAGCAGTTCTTC.

The sample holds a few counts of this clonotype. This chain uses TRBV10-3 with TRBJ2-1; D gene uncertain. Germline V gene sequence: CDR1 ENHRY, CDR2 SYGVKD. Trimming removed 4 bases from V and 2 bases from J, with 9 bases in between. The CDR3 covers 14 residues. The CDR3 DNA follows: TGTGCCATCAGTGGCCCGGAAGCCTACAATGAGCAGTTCTTC. Amino acid sequence: CAISGPEAYNEQFF.

This clonotype appeared a few times. The chain couples TRBV4-3 to TRBJ2-5; D possibly corresponds to TRBD2 (6 bases). The V gene's germline CDR1 is LGHNA and CDR2 YSLEER. The CDR3 runs 13 residues. V lost 2 bases and J lost 3, with 7 bases in between. The CDR3 coding sequence is TGCGCCAGCAGCCAAAGACTAGAAGAGACCCAGTACTTC. It is translated as CASSQRLEETQYF.

This chain connects TRBV20-1 to TRBJ2-7; the D gene could be TRBD1 or TRBD2 (6 bases each). Trimming took off 2 bases at V and 12 bases at J, with 26 bases between the two ends. The CDR3 has 15 amino acids. CDR1 is DFQATT and CDR2 is SNEGSKA in the germline V gene (reference sequence). CDR3 in DNA: TGCAGTGCTAGATCCCGGGAGACAGGTGCTTACGAAGCGTACTTC. Its translation is CSARSRETGAYEAYF.

The chain uses TRBV6-5 and TRBJ1-3; 8 nucleotides match TRBD1. The CDR3 contains 14 residues. Germline V gene data show CDR1 as MNHEY and CDR2 as SVGAGI. Germline trimming cut 5 bases from V and 7 bases from J; bases unmatched to any gene: 7. The CDR3 here is CASSGRQGRNTIYF. CDR3 nucleotides: TGTGCCAGCAGTGGACGACAGGGGAGGAACACCATATATTTT.

This rearrangement joins TRBV29-1 to TRBJ2-1, with a tentative D call TRBD1 (6 bases). The germline gives CDR1 SQVTM, CDR2 ANQGSEA. The CDR3 runs 12 residues. The CDR3 DNA is TGCACTACAGGGAGTGTGGGCAATGAGCAGTTCTTC. Translated, it gives CTTGSVGNEQFF.

CDR3 DNA sequence: TGTGCCAGCAGCGCCGGACAGGGGGAAGAGACCCAGTACTTC. Translated: CASSAGQGEETQYF. V and J are TRBV11-3 and TRBJ2-5, with 10 positions matching TRBD1. V was pared by 5 bases and J by 3 bases, with 3 bases of the junction left unmatched. Per germline, CDR1 SGHNT and CDR2 YENEEA. The CDR3 contains 14 residues.

This clonotype was counted a single time. This chain uses TRBV7-9 with TRBJ2-1, with 8 bases lining up with TRBD2. The closer fit of TRBJ2-7 to the DNA end suggests the J call may be wrong. The CDR3 length is 16 residues. Germline lookup yields CDR1 SEHNR and CDR2 FQNEAQ (reference sequence). The CDR3 region has the DNA TGTGCCAGCAGCTCTTTTGGGGCGGGAGGACACAATGAGCAGTACTTC. Translating it yields CASSSFGAGGHNEQYF.

V and J are TRBV5-6 and TRBJ1-2, with D unresolved. The CDR3 totals 15 residues. The V end was cut by 1 base, the J end by 4 bases, with 14 bases between. Germline V gives CDR1 SGHDT, CDR2 YYEEEE. This CDR3 is CASSLIGQEGYGYTF. The CDR3 region has the DNA TGTGCCAGCAGCTTGATAGGGCAGGAGGGCTATGGCTACACCTTC.

V usage is TRBV5-1 and J usage is TRBJ2-1, with D perhaps TRBD1 (5 bases). In germline, CDR1 is SGHRS, CDR2 YFSETQ. Trimming left V 4 bases short and J 8 bases short, with 16 bases between. The length of the CDR3 is 14 residues. For the CDR3, the DNA is TGCGCCAGCAGCCTTGGGGCGGTTTCCTATGAGCAGTTCTTC. Amino acid sequence: CASSLGAVSYEQFF. Using reference TRBV5-1 and TRBJ2-1 for the parts outside the CDR3, the full variable domain is KAGVTQTPRYLIKTRGQQVTLSCSPISGHRSVSWYQQTPGQGLQFLFEYFSETQRNKGNFPGRFSGRQFSNSRSEMNVSTLELGDSALYLCASSLGAVSYEQFFGPGTRLTVL.

This clonotype has only one observation. The V call is TRBV2, the J call TRBJ2-2, with 7 bases matching TRBD2. There are 16 residues in the CDR3. Germline CDR1 SNHLY, CDR2 FYNNEI. The trim removed 1 base at V and 2 bases at J, leaving 4 bases unmatched. This CDR3 is CASSEGGGANTGELFF. The CDR3 DNA follows: TGTGCCAGCAGTGAAGGGGGGGGAGCAAACACCGGGGAGCTGTTTTTT.

The chain links TRBV5-1 to TRBJ2-3; the D gene is possibly TRBD1 (6 bases). Trimming removed 0 bases from V and 3 bases from J, with 11 bases in between. The CDR3 loop spans 15 amino acids. Germline V gene lookup returns CDR1 SGHRS and CDR2 YFSETQ. The CDR3, as DNA: TGCGCCAGCAGCTTGGAGGGCGACAGGACAGATACGCAGTATTTT. Its protein product is CASSLEGDRTDTQYF. Based on the CDR3 plus reference TRBV5-1 and TRBJ2-3, the full variable domain is KAGVTQTPRYLIKTRGQQVTLSCSPISGHRSVSWYQQTPGQGLQFLFEYFSETQRNKGNFPGRFSGRQFSNSRSEMNVSTLELGDSALYLCASSLEGDRTDTQYFGPGTRLTVL.

This clonotype was detected only once. Sequence at one end of the junction differs from germline and may be a read error. V is TRBV5-5 and J is TRBJ2-1; D is undetermined. CDR1 is SGHKS and CDR2 is YYEKEE in the germline V gene (reference sequence). CDR3 length equals 14 residues. CDR3 DNA sequence: TGTGCCAGCCGCTTGTTCGCATTAGGCGGTGAGCAGTTCTTC. Translation gives CASRLFALGGEQFF.

The CDR3: CASSPPQGDLPGYTF. In nucleotides, the CDR3 is TGTGCCAGCAGCCCGCCACAGGGGGATTTGCCTGGCTACACCTTC. This chain uses TRBV7-8 with TRBJ1-2; 8 nucleotides agree with TRBD1. Unmatched junction bases numbered 12, after V lost 5 bases and J lost 7 bases. Germline loops: CDR1 SGHVS, CDR2 FQNEAQ. The CDR3 runs to 15 residues.